The next 30 T cell receptor beta chains were all read from a single sample in a study of cytomegalovirus exposure and HLA in healthy donors (dated by TCRdb to 2017 to 2019). Library preparation employed the immunoSEQ multiplex PCR assay. A mixture of 60 forward primers for TCR Vbeta segments and 13 reverse primers for TCR Jbeta segments was used in the multiplex PCR. TCRdb stores this immuneACCESS table with in-frame sequences only. Part of the clones is absent; in the studies checked, under half of the shortfall reflects unresolved V genes, and no reason is known for the rest. The sample contains about 130,000 clones, 80% of them found a single time. The ten largest clones add up to approximately 4% of the sample. Source material: PBMCs. The receptors derive from a woman aged 40 to 50 in good health and CMV-seronegative.

The chain is built from TRBV6-6 and TRBJ2-1, with D perhaps matching TRBD2 (7 bases). The CDR3 is 12 amino acids. The ends were cut back, 7 bases at V and 7 bases at J, with 11 bases in the middle. Germline V CDR1 and CDR2: MNHNY, SVGAGI (reference sequence). This CDR3 reads CASTEGGNEQFF. CDR3 DNA: TGTGCCAGCACGGAGGGGGGGAATGAGCAGTTCTTC.

The chain uses TRBV2 and TRBJ2-1; D not resolved. Trimming took 3 bases from V and 3 from J, leaving 6 bases between them. Germline assignment: CDR1 SNHLY and CDR2 FYNNEI. There are 13 residues in the CDR3. The CDR3 nucleotides read TGTGCCAGCAGTGACAGACTCTACAATGAGCAGTTCTTC. This codes for CASSDRLYNEQFF.

The chain uses TRBV5-5 and TRBJ1-6, with 7 bases fitting TRBD1. V trimming: 0 bases; J trimming: 8 bases; junction bases outside the gene matches: 5. Germline V gene data show CDR1 as SGHKS and CDR2 as YYEKEE (reference sequence). CDR3 length equals 15 residues. CDR3 sequence reads: CASSLEGQIYSPLHF. Written as DNA, the CDR3 is TGTGCCAGCAGCTTGGAGGGACAGATTTATTCACCCCTCCACTTT.

This chain uses TRBV7-8 with TRBJ1-6; possibly TRBD1 for D (5 bases). The CDR3 sequence is 15 residues long. Germline V gene data show CDR1 as SGHVS and CDR2 as FQNEAQ. V was trimmed by 0 bases and J by 7 bases, leaving 10 bases between them. CDR3 DNA: TGTGCCAGCAGCTTAGCGGGGGGGACGAATTCACCCCTCCACTTT. It specifies CASSLAGGTNSPLHF.

This clone is a singleton in its sample. The rearrangement joins TRBV27 to TRBJ2-7; possible D gene TRBD1, 6 bases. V was pared by 4 bases and J by 0 bases, with 7 bases between. Germline V gene data show CDR1 as MNHEY and CDR2 as SMNVEV (reference sequence). The CDR3 is 13 amino acids. The CDR3 nucleotides read TGTGCCAGCAGTTACAGGGACTCCTACGAGCAGTACTTC. It yields the protein CASSYRDSYEQYF.

The rearrangement links TRBV6-5 to TRBJ1-2; 7 bases agree with TRBD1. J gave up 7 bases and V 6 bases, and 11 bases lay outside the gene matches. The CDR3 loop spans 14 amino acids. Germline CDR1 and CDR2: MNHEY and SVGAGI. The CDR3 DNA reads as TGTGCCAGCAGCAATGGGGACAGAATGGGTGGCTACACCTTC. Translated, it gives CASSNGDRMGGYTF.

This clone was seen once. In nucleotides, the CDR3 is TGTGCCAGCAGCTCTACAGGGACCGGGGAGCTGTTTTTT. Translation: CASSSTGTGELFF. This chain joins TRBV7-3 and TRBJ2-2; TRBD1 might be the D (6 bases). V lost 4 bases and J lost 5, with 8 bases in between. CDR1 SGHTA and CDR2 FQGTGA come from the germline V gene. CDR3 length: 13 residues.

The V gene is TRBV7-9, the J gene TRBJ2-5; D is unclear. CDR1 is SEHNR, CDR2 FQNEAQ, per germline (reference sequence). Trimming shortened V by 7 bases and J by 4 bases, and 10 bases separated the two germline ends. The CDR3 contains 12 residues. The CDR3 nucleotides are TGTGCCAGCACTGTCGGGTCAGAGACCCAGTACTTC. Its translation is CASTVGSETQYF.

This rearrangement joins TRBV7-6 to TRBJ1-3; 7 bases are a match to TRBD1. The CDR3 is 16 amino acids. The germline gives CDR1 SGHVS, CDR2 FNYEAQ. The J segment lost 0 bases and the V segment lost 5 bases, leaving 7 bases of the junction unmatched. The CDR3 sequence is CASSPYRGFSGNTIYF. The CDR3 DNA sequence: TGTGCCAGCAGCCCTTACAGGGGTTTCTCTGGAAACACCATATATTTT.

V gene TRBV5-6 combines with J gene TRBJ2-5, with 9 bases matching TRBD2. Looked up from germline, CDR1 is SGHDT and CDR2 is YYEEEE. Germline trimming cut 1 base from V and 7 bases from J; bases unmatched to any gene: 2. CDR3 length: 13 amino acids. This chain's CDR3 is CASSLPSGVTQYF. In DNA form, the CDR3 reads TGTGCCAGCAGCTTGCCTAGCGGGGTGACCCAGTACTTC.

The chain carries TRBV9 and TRBJ1-1; possible D gene TRBD1, 6 bases. Deletions cut 0 bases from V and 4 bases from J, with 10 bases between. Germline CDR1 SGDLS, CDR2 YYNGEE. The CDR3 length is 14 residues. DNA of the CDR3: TGTGCCAGCAGCGTAGAAGGGGGAAGCACTGAAGCTTTCTTT. It specifies CASSVEGGSTEAFF.

The chain couples TRBV9 to TRBJ1-2; a possible D gene is TRBD1 (5 bases). CDR3 length: 13 residues. V lost 4 bases and J lost 4, with 11 bases in between. The germline V gene encodes CDR1 SGDLS and CDR2 YYNGEE. CDR3 in amino acids: CASSPTGTYGYTF. The CDR3 region has the DNA TGTGCCAGCAGCCCAACAGGCACCTATGGCTACACCTTC.

This clone was seen more than once but under ten times. This sequence joins TRBV5-1 and TRBJ1-4; 9 bases map to TRBD1. This CDR3 spans 20 amino acids. Germline V gives CDR1 SGHRS, CDR2 YFSETQ. V was pared by 3 bases and J by 1 base, with 16 bases of the junction left unmatched. CDR3 nucleotide sequence: TGCGCCAGCAGCTCCCTCCCCTCCTCGACAGGGGGGGTAACTAATGAAAAACTGTTTTTT. Its protein is CASSSLPSSTGGVTNEKLFF.

The V gene is TRBV4-1, the J gene TRBJ2-1; 9 bases fit TRBD1. This CDR3 is built from 15 residues. Germline CDR1 and CDR2: MGHRA and YSYEKL. The ends lost 3 bases at V and 4 bases at J; junction bases unmatched: 4. The CDR3 here is CASSHRQGGYNEQFF. CDR3 bases: TGCGCCAGCAGCCATCGACAGGGGGGTTACAATGAGCAGTTCTTC.

The chain has TRBV7-8 and TRBJ2-1; 10 positions agree with TRBD1. Germline CDR1 and CDR2: SGHVS and FQNEAQ. The J segment lost 2 bases and the V segment lost 5 bases, leaving 3 bases of the junction unmatched. This CDR3 region has 15 residues. The chain's CDR3 is CASSKDRGTYNEQFF. CDR3 DNA: TGTGCCAGCAGCAAGGACAGGGGGACCTACAATGAGCAGTTCTTC.

The V call is TRBV6-5, the J call TRBJ1-1; TRBD1 is a possible D gene (5 bases). The V gene lost 1 base and the J gene lost 2 bases, with 8 bases spanning the gap. CDR3 size: 14 residues. Germline V gene data show CDR1 as MNHEY and CDR2 as SVGAGI. CDR3 in amino acids: CASSYWQGNTEAFF. The CDR3 DNA reads as TGTGCCAGCAGTTACTGGCAGGGTAACACTGAAGCTTTCTTT.

The chain couples TRBV28 to TRBJ1-1; TRBD1 is a possible D gene (5 bases). Germline CDR1 reads MDHEN; CDR2 reads SYDVKM. The CDR3 is 14 residues long. Trimming left V 6 bases short and J 6 bases short, with 17 bases between. CDR3 nucleotides: TGTGCCAGCAGCCCTTCCGAGGGAGGGGCTGAAGCTTTCTTT. This translates into CASSPSEGGAEAFF.

The chain carries TRBV5-4 and TRBJ2-1; TRBD2 aligns across 7 bases. J was trimmed by 6 bases and V by 7 bases; bases with no gene match: 7. Germline V gives CDR1 SGHNT, CDR2 YYREEE (reference sequence). This CDR3 has 13 residues. DNA for the CDR3: TGTGCCAGCGGGCTTTGGGGGGGCAATGAGCAGTTCTTC. Its protein product is CASGLWGGNEQFF.

The J gene is TRBJ2-7, the V gene TRBV27, with TRBD2 identical over 9 bases. V was clipped by 5 bases and J by 2 bases; unmatched bases: 4. The germline V gene encodes CDR1 MNHEY and CDR2 SMNVEV (reference sequence). CDR3 length equals 14 residues. The CDR3 here is CASSDSGSAYEQYF. The CDR3 DNA follows: TGTGCCAGCAGTGATAGCGGGAGCGCCTACGAGCAGTACTTC.

The chain links TRBV6-6 to TRBJ2-7; D perhaps matches TRBD2 (6 bases). V gave up 2 bases and J gave up 0 bases, with 8 bases separating them. Germline lookup yields CDR1 MNHNY and CDR2 SVGAGI (reference sequence). CDR3 length equals 14 residues. CDR3 in amino acids: CASSYDGSSYEQYF. CDR3 nucleotides: TGTGCCAGCAGTTACGACGGGAGCTCCTACGAGCAGTACTTC.

The chain carries TRBV9 and TRBJ2-7; 9 positions match TRBD2. The CDR3 is made up of 17 amino acids. With 0 bases clipped from V and 5 bases from J, the junction kept 12 bases outside the gene matches. CDR1 is SGDLS, CDR2 YYNGEE, per germline. The CDR3 protein is CASSVGGEVAGVDEQYF. In DNA, the CDR3 is TGTGCCAGCAGCGTAGGGGGGGAGGTAGCGGGAGTTGACGAGCAGTACTTC.

This clone was counted once. The chain joins TRBV18 to TRBJ1-6, with a tentative D call TRBD1 (5 bases). This CDR3 comprises 21 residues. Germline assignment: CDR1 KGHSH and CDR2 LQKENI. V shed 3 bases and J shed 0 bases, with 24 bases lying between them. The CDR3, as DNA: TGTGCCAGCTCACCGAAGGACATCCAGGGCCCTTTGATCTCCTATAATTCACCCCTCCACTTT. Translated, it gives CASSPKDIQGPLISYNSPLHF.

V and J are TRBV4-2 and TRBJ2-3; possibly TRBD1 for D (5 bases). Trimming left V 1 base short and J 0 bases short, with 14 bases between. Germline V gene data show CDR1 as LGHNA and CDR2 as YNFKEQ. CDR3 length equals 17 residues. The CDR3 bases are TGTGCCAGCAGCCAAGCCCCGACAGCCTCTAGCACAGATACGCAGTATTTT. It translates to CASSQAPTASSTDTQYF.

This clone has just one count. The V and J genes are TRBV7-9 and TRBJ2-7; D unclear. The CDR3 has 15 residues. The germline V and J ends were trimmed by 4 bases and 6 bases, with 19 bases remaining between them. Germline V gene sequence: CDR1 SEHNR, CDR2 FQNEAQ (reference sequence). The CDR3 DNA reads TGTGCCAGCAGCTCGGGTGGCCTTAGTCCCTCCGAGCAGTACTTC. Translating it yields CASSSGGLSPSEQYF.

This chain connects TRBV4-1 to TRBJ1-3; 8 bases align to TRBD1. CDR1 and CDR2 (germline): MGHRA, YSYEKL. This CDR3 comprises 16 residues. Germline trimming cut 0 bases from V and 3 bases from J; bases unmatched to any gene: 4. The CDR3: CASSQEQGAVGNTIYF. The CDR3 DNA is TGCGCCAGCAGCCAAGAGCAGGGGGCAGTTGGAAACACCATATATTTT.

The J gene is TRBJ1-4, the V gene TRBV6-5; D remains unclear. V lost 0 bases to trimming and J lost 6 bases, with 5 bases between them. Germline CDR1 is MNHEY and CDR2 is SVGAGI. The CDR3 is made up of 13 amino acids. CDR3 protein: CASSYSGDEKLFF. In DNA form, the CDR3 reads TGTGCCAGCAGTTACTCTGGAGATGAAAAACTGTTTTTT.

Only a few counts were recorded for this clone. The rearrangement links TRBV5-4 to TRBJ2-7; TRBD2 might be the D (6 bases). The V gene's germline CDR1 is SGHNT and CDR2 YYREEE (reference sequence). The CDR3 runs 13 residues. V shed 2 bases and J shed 3 bases, with 9 bases lying between them. CDR3 protein: CASSLGGDYEQYF. In nucleotides, the CDR3 is TGTGCCAGCAGCTTAGGAGGGGACTACGAGCAGTACTTC.

This clone was counted a few times. The V gene is TRBV7-9, the J gene TRBJ1-4, with a weak D call TRBD1 (5 bases). V dropped 9 bases and J dropped 13 bases, with 21 bases sitting between them. The germline V gene has CDR1 SEHNR and CDR2 FQNEAQ (reference sequence). The CDR3 length is 13 residues. CDR3 nucleotide sequence: TGTGCCAGTTCTAGAGAAGGAGGGGAAGTACTGTTTTTT. Its protein is CASSREGGEVLFF.

The chain couples TRBV19 to TRBJ1-1, with D uncertain. V was shortened by 7 bases and J by 1 base, with 16 bases between the two germline ends. In germline, CDR1 is LNHDA, CDR2 SQIVND (reference sequence). The CDR3 runs 15 residues. The CDR3 region is CASTIGDRANTEAFF. CDR3 coding DNA: TGTGCCAGTACAATAGGAGATAGAGCGAACACTGAAGCTTTCTTT.

This rearrangement joins TRBV7-9 to TRBJ1-4; D is undetermined. Germline assignment: CDR1 SEHNR and CDR2 FQNEAQ (reference sequence). V shed 1 base and J shed 10 bases, with 19 bases lying between them. The CDR3 sequence is 16 residues long. CDR3 region: CASSLEVASERGKLFF. The DNA for the CDR3 is TGTGCCAGCAGCTTAGAAGTCGCCTCCGAACGGGGAAAACTGTTTTTT.